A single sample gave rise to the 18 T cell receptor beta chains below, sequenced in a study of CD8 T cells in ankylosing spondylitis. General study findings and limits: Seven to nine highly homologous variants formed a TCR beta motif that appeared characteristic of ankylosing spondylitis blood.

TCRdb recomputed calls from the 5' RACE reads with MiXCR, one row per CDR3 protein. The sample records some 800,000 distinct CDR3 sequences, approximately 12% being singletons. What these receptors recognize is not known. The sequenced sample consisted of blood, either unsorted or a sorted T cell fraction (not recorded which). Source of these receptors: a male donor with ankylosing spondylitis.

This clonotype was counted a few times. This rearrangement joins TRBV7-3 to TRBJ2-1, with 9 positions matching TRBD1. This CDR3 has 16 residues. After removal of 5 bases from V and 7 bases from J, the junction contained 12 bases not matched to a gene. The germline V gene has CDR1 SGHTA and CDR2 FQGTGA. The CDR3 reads CASSPPGTGFLNEQFF. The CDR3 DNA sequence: TGTGCCAGCAGCCCCCCCGGGACAGGGTTTTTGAATGAGCAGTTCTTC.

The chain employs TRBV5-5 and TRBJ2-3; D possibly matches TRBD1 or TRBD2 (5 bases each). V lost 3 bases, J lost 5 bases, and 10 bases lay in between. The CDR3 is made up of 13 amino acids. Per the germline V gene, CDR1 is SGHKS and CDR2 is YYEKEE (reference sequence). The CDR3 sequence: CASSWDPRDTQYF. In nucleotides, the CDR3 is TGTGCCAGCAGCTGGGACCCAAGAGATACGCAGTATTTT.

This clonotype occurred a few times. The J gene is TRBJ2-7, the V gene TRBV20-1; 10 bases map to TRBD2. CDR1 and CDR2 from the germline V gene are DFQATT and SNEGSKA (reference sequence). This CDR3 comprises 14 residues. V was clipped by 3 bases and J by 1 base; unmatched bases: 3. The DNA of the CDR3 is TGCAGTGCTAGGACTAGCGGGCTATCCTACGAGCAGTACTTC. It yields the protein CSARTSGLSYEQYF.

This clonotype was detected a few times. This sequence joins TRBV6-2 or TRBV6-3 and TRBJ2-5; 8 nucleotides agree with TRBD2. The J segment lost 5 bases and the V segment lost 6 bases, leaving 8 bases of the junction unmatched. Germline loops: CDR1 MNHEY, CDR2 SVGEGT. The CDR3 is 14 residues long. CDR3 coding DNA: TGTGCCAGCAGACTAAGCGGGAGTCATGAGACCCAGTACTTC. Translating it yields CASRLSGSHETQYF.

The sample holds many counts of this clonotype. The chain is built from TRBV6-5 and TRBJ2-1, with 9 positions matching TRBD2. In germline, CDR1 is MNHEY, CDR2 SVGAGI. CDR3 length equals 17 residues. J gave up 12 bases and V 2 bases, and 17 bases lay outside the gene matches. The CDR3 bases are TGTGCCAGCAGTTACACTCCAGGGACTAGCAAGGGCCAGGGGCAGTTCTTC. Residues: CASSYTPGTSKGQGQFF.

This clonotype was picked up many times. In nucleotides, the CDR3 is TGTGCCAGCAGCTGGGGGCTGAACGGGGAAAAACTGTTTTTT. Protein product: CASSWGLNGEKLFF. The V and J genes are TRBV27 and TRBJ1-4; maybe TRBD1 (6 bases). CDR1 MNHEY and CDR2 SMNVEV come from the germline V gene (reference sequence). The CDR3 is 14 residues long. The ends were cut back, 6 bases at V and 8 bases at J, with 16 bases in the middle.

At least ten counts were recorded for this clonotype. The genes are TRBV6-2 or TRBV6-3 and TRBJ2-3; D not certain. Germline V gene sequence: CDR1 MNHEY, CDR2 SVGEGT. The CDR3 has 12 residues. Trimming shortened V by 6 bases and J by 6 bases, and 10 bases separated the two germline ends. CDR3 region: CASSPSQDTQYF. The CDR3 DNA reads TGTGCCAGCAGCCCGTCCCAGGATACGCAGTATTTT.

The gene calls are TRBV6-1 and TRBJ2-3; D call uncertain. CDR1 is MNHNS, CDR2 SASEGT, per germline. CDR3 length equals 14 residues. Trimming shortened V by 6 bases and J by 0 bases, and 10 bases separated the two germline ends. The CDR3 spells CASSPRPSTDTQYF. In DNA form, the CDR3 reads TGTGCCAGCAGCCCACGACCCAGCACAGATACGCAGTATTTT.

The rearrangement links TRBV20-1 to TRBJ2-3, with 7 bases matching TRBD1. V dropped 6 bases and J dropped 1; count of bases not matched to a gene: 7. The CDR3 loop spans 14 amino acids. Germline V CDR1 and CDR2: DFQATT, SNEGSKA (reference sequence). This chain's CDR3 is CSAEGGTGTDTQYF. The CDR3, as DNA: TGCAGTGCGGAAGGGGGCACCGGCACAGATACGCAGTATTTT.

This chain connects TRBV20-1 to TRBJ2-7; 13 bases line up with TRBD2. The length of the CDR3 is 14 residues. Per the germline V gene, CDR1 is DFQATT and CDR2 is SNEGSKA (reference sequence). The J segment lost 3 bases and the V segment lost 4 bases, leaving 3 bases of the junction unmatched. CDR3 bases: TGCAGTGCTACGGGACTAGCGGGGATCTACGAGCAGTACTTC. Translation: CSATGLAGIYEQYF.

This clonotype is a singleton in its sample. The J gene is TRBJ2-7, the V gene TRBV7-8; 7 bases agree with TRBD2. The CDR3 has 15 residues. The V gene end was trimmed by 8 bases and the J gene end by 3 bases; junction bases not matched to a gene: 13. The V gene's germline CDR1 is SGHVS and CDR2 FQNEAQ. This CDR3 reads CASRRGREKGYEQYF. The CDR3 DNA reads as TGTGCCAGCCGACGTGGGCGGGAGAAAGGCTACGAGCAGTACTTC.

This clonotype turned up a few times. Here the CDR3 reads CASRRGDRGYEQYF. CDR3 DNA: TGTGCCAGCAGGAGGGGGGACAGGGGATACGAGCAGTACTTC. The chain joins TRBV6-1 to TRBJ2-7, with 10 bases that match TRBD1. Germline trimming cut 6 bases from V and 4 bases from J; bases unmatched to any gene: 6. From germline, CDR1 is MNHNS and CDR2 SASEGT. This CDR3 spans 14 amino acids.

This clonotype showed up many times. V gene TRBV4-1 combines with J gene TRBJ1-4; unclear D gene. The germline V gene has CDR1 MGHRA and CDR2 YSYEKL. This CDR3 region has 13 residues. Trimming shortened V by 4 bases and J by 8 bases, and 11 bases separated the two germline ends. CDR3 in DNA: TGCGCCAGCAGCCGCTCCGGGGAGGAAAAACTGTTTTTT. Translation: CASSRSGEEKLFF.

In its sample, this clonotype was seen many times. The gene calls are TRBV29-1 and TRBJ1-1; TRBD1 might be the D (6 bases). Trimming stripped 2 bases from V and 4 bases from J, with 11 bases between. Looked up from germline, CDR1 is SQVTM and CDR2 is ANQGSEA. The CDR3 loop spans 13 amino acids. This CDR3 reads CSVETGYATEAFF. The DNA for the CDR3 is TGCAGCGTTGAAACAGGGTATGCCACTGAAGCTTTCTTT.

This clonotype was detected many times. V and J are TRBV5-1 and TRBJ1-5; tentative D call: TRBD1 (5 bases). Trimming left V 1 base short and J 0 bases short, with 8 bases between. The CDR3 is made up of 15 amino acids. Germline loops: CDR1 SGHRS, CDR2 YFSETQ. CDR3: CASSLMGGSNQPQHF. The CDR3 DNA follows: TGCGCCAGCAGCTTGATGGGGGGTAGCAATCAGCCCCAGCATTTT.

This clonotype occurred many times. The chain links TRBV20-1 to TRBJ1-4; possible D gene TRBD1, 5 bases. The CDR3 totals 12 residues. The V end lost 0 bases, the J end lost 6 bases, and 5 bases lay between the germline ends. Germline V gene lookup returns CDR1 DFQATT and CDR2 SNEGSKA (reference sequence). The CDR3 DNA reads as TGCAGTGCTAGAGACAGGGATGAAAAACTGTTTTTT. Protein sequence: CSARDRDEKLFF.

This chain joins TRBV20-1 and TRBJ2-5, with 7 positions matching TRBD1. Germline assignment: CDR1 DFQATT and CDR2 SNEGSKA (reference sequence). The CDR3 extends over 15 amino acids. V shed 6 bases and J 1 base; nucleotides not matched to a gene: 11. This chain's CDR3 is CSASNYRGFQETQYF. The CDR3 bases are TGCAGTGCCTCAAACTACAGGGGATTCCAAGAGACCCAGTACTTC.

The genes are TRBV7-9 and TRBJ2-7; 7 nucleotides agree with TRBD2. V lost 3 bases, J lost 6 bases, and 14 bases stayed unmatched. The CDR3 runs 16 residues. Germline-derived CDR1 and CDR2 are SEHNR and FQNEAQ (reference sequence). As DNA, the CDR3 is TGTGCCAGCAGCTTGCTTCGGAGGGTAGCGGGTGGCGAGCAGTACTTC. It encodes CASSLLRRVAGGEQYF.